The T cell receptor (beta chain) under discussion was sequenced for a study of T-cell memory formation after mild COVID-19. TCRdb redid the calling of the 5' RACE reads with MiXCR, one entry per CDR3 protein. Among about 430,000 distinct CDR3 sequences listed, under 20% were seen once. The V end lost 4 bases, the J end lost 3 bases, and 10 bases lay between the germline ends. The CDR3 is made up of 13 amino acids. Germline lookup yields CDR1 SGHRS and CDR2 YFSETQ. The sample holds a few counts of this clonotype. Antigen unknown. The study, taken as a whole, reports: The authors did not confirm SARS-CoV-2 specificity of second-wave clones peaking day 37. Day 15 to 85 contractors were CD4/CD8 balanced; later expanders leaned CD4+.

The specimen sequenced was PBMCs or a T cell subset sorted from them (not recorded which). The source is a man between 18 and 29 years old who had mild COVID-19 (a few samples of this study predate the infection). Cell type and time point are not known. The chain has TRBV5-1 and TRBJ1-2, with D unresolved. The CDR3 loop reads CASSLDWHYGYTF. DNA of the CDR3: TGCGCCAGCAGCCTCGACTGGCACTATGGCTACACCTTC. Together with reference TRBV5-1 and TRBJ1-2, the CDR3 gives the full variable domain: KAGVTQTPRYLIKTRGQQVTLSCSPISGHRSVSWYQQTPGQGLQFLFEYFSETQRNKGNFPGRFSGRQFSNSRSEMNVSTLELGDSALYLCASSLDWHYGYTFGSGTRLTVV.